The 19 T cell receptor beta chains presented below share a single source sample, sequenced in a study of spatial heterogeneity in lung cancer. Study findings and constraints: Tracking of tumor mutation counts was seen in expanded intratumoral alpha and beta TCR counts.

TCRdb redid the calling of the 5' RACE reads with MiXCR, one entry per CDR3 protein. The sample has about 5,100 distinct CDR3 sequences, approximately 6.5% seen once. Time point: sample taken at primary tumor resection. Their antigen targets remain unknown. Specimen: lung tumor tissue, collected at surgery. The receptors come from a male donor with early-stage non-small cell lung cancer.

V usage is TRBV7-9 and J usage is TRBJ2-7; no clear D. This CDR3 is 14 amino acids long. V lost 1 base, J lost 4 bases, and 11 bases lay in between. CDR1 is SEHNR, CDR2 FQNEAQ, per germline (reference sequence). The DNA of the CDR3 is TGTGCCAGCAGCTTAGTGGCCGGAGATTACGAGCAGTACTTC. It encodes CASSLVAGDYEQYF. The full variable domain, completed using reference TRBV7-9 and TRBJ2-7, is DTGVSQNPRHKITKRGQNVTFRCDPISEHNRLYWYRQTLGQGPEFLTYFQNEAQLEKSRLLSDRFSAERPKGSFSTLEIQRTEQGDSAMYLCASSLVAGDYEQYFGPGTRLTVT.

The chain links TRBV7-2 to TRBJ2-2; D is perhaps TRBD1 (6 bases). The V end lost 8 bases, the J end lost 1 base, and 11 bases lay between the germline ends. The CDR3 spans 14 residues. Per germline, CDR1 SGHTA and CDR2 FQGNSA. CDR3 nucleotides: TGTGCCAGCGGGCCGGGACAGAACACCGGGGAGCTGTTTTTT. Its protein product is CASGPGQNTGELFF. Together with reference TRBV7-2 and TRBJ2-2, the CDR3 gives the full variable domain: GAGVSQSPSNKVTEKGKDVELRCDPISGHTALYWYRQSLGQGLEFLIYFQGNSAPDKSGLPSDRFSAERTGGSVSTLTIQRTQQEDSAVYLCASGPGQNTGELFFGEGSRLTVL.

This clonotype was seen at least ten times. This chain's CDR3 is CSAPPGDINYNEQFF. DNA for the CDR3: TGCAGTGCCCCCCCAGGGGACATCAACTACAATGAGCAGTTCTTC. The genes are TRBV20-1 and TRBJ2-1; perhaps TRBD1 as D (6 bases). V was pared by 6 bases and J by 3 bases, with 18 bases between. This CDR3 has 15 residues. Germline V gene data show CDR1 as DFQATT and CDR2 as SNEGSKA (reference sequence).

This clonotype is medium-sized (0.01 to 0.1%) by share. The chain recombines TRBV30 with TRBJ1-1, with D possibly TRBD1 on 5 matching bases. Trimming removed 5 bases from V and 4 bases from J, with 23 bases in between. The CDR3 is 16 amino acids. The germline CDR1 and CDR2 sequences are GTSNPN and SVGIG (reference sequence). The CDR3 here is CAWALGLALGGTEAFF. CDR3 coding DNA: TGTGCCTGGGCGCTCGGCCTCGCTCTTGGGGGCACTGAAGCTTTCTTT.

The table lists this clonotype with many counts. V gene TRBV20-1 combines with J gene TRBJ2-3; D gene uncertain. From germline, CDR1 is DFQATT and CDR2 SNEGSKA (reference sequence). The CDR3 consists of 15 residues. V was pared by 0 bases and J by 0 bases, with 10 bases between. In nucleotides, the CDR3 is TGCAGTGCTAGAGAAGGCAGCCGGAGCACAGATACGCAGTATTTT. Translation gives CSAREGSRSTDTQYF.

In its sample, this clonotype was seen many times. This chain connects TRBV6-6 to TRBJ2-3; tentatively, D is TRBD1 or TRBD2 (5 bases each). Trimming removed 9 bases at V and 0 bases at J, with 13 bases between. This CDR3 has 14 amino acids. CDR1 is MNHNY and CDR2 is SVGAGI in the germline V gene (reference sequence). The CDR3 bases are TGTGCCAGTTACCGGGGCGGAAGCACAGATACGCAGTATTTT. Translating gives CASYRGGSTDTQYF.

This clonotype is medium-sized (0.01 to 0.1%) in the sample. The V and J genes are TRBV12-3 or TRBV12-4 and TRBJ1-1; perhaps TRBD1 as D (6 bases). This CDR3 has 14 amino acids. The V end was cut by 7 bases, the J end by 0 bases, with 12 bases between. The CDR3 nucleotides read TGTGCCAGCAAGCAAGGGGGGCTGAACACTGAAGCTTTCTTT. This translates into CASKQGGLNTEAFF.

By proportion, this clonotype is medium-sized (0.01 to 0.1%). J is TRBJ2-3 and V is TRBV5-1; TRBD2 aligns across 11 bases. J lost 4 bases, V lost 4 bases, and 11 bases had no gene match. The germline gives CDR1 SGHRS, CDR2 YFSETQ. The CDR3 sequence is 17 residues long. The DNA of the CDR3 is TGCGCCAGCAGCCCCACTAGCGGGGGAGCCACAGCAGATACGCAGTATTTT. This encodes CASSPTSGGATADTQYF. Variable domain in full (rest from reference TRBV5-1 and TRBJ2-3): KAGVTQTPRYLIKTRGQQVTLSCSPISGHRSVSWYQQTPGQGLQFLFEYFSETQRNKGNFPGRFSGRQFSNSRSEMNVSTLELGDSALYLCASSPTSGGATADTQYFGPGTRLTVL.

This clonotype has ten or more counts. The rearrangement links TRBV6-1 to TRBJ1-2; unclear D gene. The CDR3 covers 15 residues. Germline CDR1 reads MNHNS; CDR2 reads SASEGT. V was clipped by 6 bases and J by 6 bases, with 20 bases between them. CDR3 residues: CASREFGLLQDGYTF. The CDR3, as DNA: TGTGCCAGCAGAGAATTCGGACTCCTCCAGGATGGCTACACCTTC.

Many counts were recorded for this clonotype. The CDR3 spells CASSVGVGENYEQYF. For the CDR3, the DNA is TGTGCCAGCAGCGTAGGGGTAGGGGAGAATTACGAGCAGTACTTC. The V call is TRBV9, the J call TRBJ2-7, with D tentatively TRBD1 or TRBD2 (5 bases each). Trimming pared 0 bases from V and 4 bases from J, leaving 14 bases between. Per the germline V gene, CDR1 is SGDLS and CDR2 is YYNGEE. The CDR3 extends over 15 amino acids.

This clonotype was detected ten times or more. One end of the junction fails to match germline, which may point to a read error. The rearrangement links TRBV7-7 to TRBJ1-3, with D possibly matching TRBD1 (5 bases). In germline, CDR1 is SSHAT, CDR2 FNYEAQ (reference sequence). This CDR3 is 14 amino acids long. The CDR3 sequence is CASSEAGPGNTIYF. DNA of the CDR3: TGTGCTAGCAGCGAAGCGGGGCCAGGAAACACCATATATTTT.

This clonotype occurred many times. The chain uses TRBV5-1 and TRBJ2-7, with 9 bases identical to TRBD1. This CDR3 is built from 16 residues. CDR1 and CDR2 (germline): SGHRS, YFSETQ. The V segment lost 7 bases and the J segment 9 bases; nucleotides outside the gene matches: 20. In nucleotides, the CDR3 is TGCGCCAGCGCATCCGACCCGGGGACAGGGTTTACCGGGCAGTACTTC. Amino acids: CASASDPGTGFTGQYF. The full variable domain, in which reference TRBV5-1 and TRBJ2-7 provide the parts outside the CDR3, is KAGVTQTPRYLIKTRGQQVTLSCSPISGHRSVSWYQQTPGQGLQFLFEYFSETQRNKGNFPGRFSGRQFSNSRSEMNVSTLELGDSALYLCASASDPGTGFTGQYFGPGTRLTVT.

This clonotype was observed many times. The genes are TRBV9 and TRBJ2-1; D possibly matches TRBD1 or TRBD2 (6 bases each). Trimming took 5 bases from V and 10 from J, leaving 16 bases between them. Germline lookup yields CDR1 SGDLS and CDR2 YYNGEE. The CDR3 loop spans 13 amino acids. DNA for the CDR3: TGTGCCAGCAGTCGAGGACGAGGGGGGGAGCAGTTCTTC. Its translation is CASSRGRGGEQFF.

At least ten counts were recorded for this clonotype. The chain employs TRBV27 and TRBJ2-7; possible D gene TRBD1, 6 bases. Trimming pared 5 bases from V and 6 bases from J, leaving 14 bases between. The CDR3 is 13 residues long. Per germline, CDR1 MNHEY and CDR2 SMNVEV (reference sequence). CDR3 sequence reads: CASSISGAGEQYF. DNA for the CDR3: TGTGCCAGCAGTATCTCAGGGGCTGGCGAGCAGTACTTC.

This clonotype was observed at least ten times. The rearrangement links TRBV5-4 to TRBJ2-5; D possibly corresponds to TRBD2 (6 bases). The CDR3 loop spans 14 amino acids. Germline V gives CDR1 SGHNT, CDR2 YYREEE (reference sequence). V lost 2 bases to trimming and J lost 0 bases, with 8 bases between them. The CDR3 nucleotides read TGTGCCAGCAGCTTCGCGGGGAACCAAGAGACCCAGTACTTC. Amino acids: CASSFAGNQETQYF.

This clonotype was seen repeatedly, ten times or more. This chain links TRBV7-8 with TRBJ2-1; D unclear. The CDR3 contains 13 residues. With 5 bases removed from V and 5 bases from J, the gap between germline ends came to 10 bases. Germline-derived CDR1 and CDR2 are SGHVS and FQNEAQ. CDR3 nucleotides: TGTGCCAGCAGCGAAGGTTTGGACAATGAGCAGTTCTTC. Protein sequence: CASSEGLDNEQFF.

This clonotype has at least ten counts. The rearrangement joins TRBV4-1 to TRBJ1-1; no clear D. The CDR3 extends over 11 amino acids. V lost 1 base to trimming and J lost 9 bases, with 6 bases between them. Germline values: CDR1 MGHRA, CDR2 YSYEKL. Written as DNA, the CDR3 is TGCGCCAGCAGCCAAGGATCCCAAGCTTTCTTT. It codes for CASSQGSQAFF.

The sample holds many counts of this clonotype. The V gene is TRBV19, the J gene TRBJ2-7, with TRBD1 as a possible D gene (6 bases). This CDR3 comprises 13 residues. Per germline, CDR1 LNHDA and CDR2 SQIVND (reference sequence). With 9 bases removed from V and 3 bases from J, the gap between germline ends came to 15 bases. Here the CDR3 reads CASQRDTDYEQYF. Here the CDR3 DNA reads TGTGCCAGCCAACGGGACACAGACTACGAGCAGTACTTC.

This clonotype was seen at least ten times. The chain joins TRBV5-1 to TRBJ2-2, with TRBD2 as a possible D gene (6 bases). Trimming removed 0 bases from V and 1 base from J, with 10 bases in between. Germline V gene sequence: CDR1 SGHRS, CDR2 YFSETQ. CDR3 length: 16 residues. CDR3 protein: CASSLESRGNTGELFF. CDR3 DNA sequence: TGCGCCAGCAGCTTGGAATCGCGGGGGAACACCGGGGAGCTGTTTTTT.